This is a list of T cell receptor beta chains from one sample in a study of blood T cell repertoires in COVID-19. Here immunoSEQ multiplex PCR was the method, and the copy in TCRdb shows in-frame clones only, minus some. Among 310,000 or so clones listed, about 87% were seen once. The sample comprised peripheral blood. These receptors came from a man under 40 with COVID-19, enrolled during active disease. The CDR3 runs from the conserved cysteine through the conserved F or W. Each record gives: clone size, J gene, D gene, V gene, CDR3 DNA, CDR3 protein. A D gene is named only where the DNA matches it firmly. Size values are once, few and many counts, or a class for expanded clones, and some rows have none.

abundance: -
j_gene: TRBJ1-2
d_gene: TRBD1
v_gene: TRBV7-2
CDR3nt: TGTGCCAGCAGCCTTAGACCCGGGACAGGGGGCGCGGCAGGCGGCTACACCTTC
CDR3aa: CASSLRPGTGGAAGGYTF

abundance: once
j_gene: TRBJ1-4
d_gene: -
v_gene: TRBV4-1
CDR3nt: TGCGCCAGCAGCCAAGATCCGGGGAGGGAAAAACTGTTTTTT
CDR3aa: CASSQDPGREKLFF

abundance: -
j_gene: TRBJ1-2
d_gene: -
v_gene: TRBV29-1
CDR3nt: TGCAGCGTCAGGGGAGAGGGGGAGACTAACTATGGCTACACCTTC
CDR3aa: CSVRGEGETNYGYTF

abundance: once
j_gene: TRBJ1-3
d_gene: -
v_gene: TRBV30
CDR3nt: TGTGCCTGGACCCCCGAGGGAAACACCATATATTTT
CDR3aa: CAWTPEGNTIYF

abundance: -
j_gene: TRBJ2-7
d_gene: -
v_gene: TRBV6-2/TRBV6-3
CDR3nt: TGTGCCAGCAGTTATGTGCGGGCGTACGAGCAGTACTTC
CDR3aa: CASSYVRAYEQYF

abundance: -
j_gene: TRBJ2-2
d_gene: TRBD1
v_gene: TRBV18
CDR3nt: TGTGCCAGCTCACCGGGACAGGGCCCCGGGGAGCTGTTTTTT
CDR3aa: CASSPGQGPGELFF

abundance: -
j_gene: TRBJ2-4
d_gene: -
v_gene: TRBV3-1/TRBV3-2
CDR3nt: TGTGCCAGCAGCCAAGAACAGGGTGGCAGCGGGGACATTCAGTACTTC
CDR3aa: CASSQEQGGSGDIQYF

abundance: -
j_gene: TRBJ2-7
d_gene: TRBD2
v_gene: TRBV28
CDR3nt: TGTGCCAGCAGCCGTACTAGCGGGAGGGCCTACGAGCAGTACTTC
CDR3aa: CASSRTSGRAYEQYF

abundance: -
j_gene: TRBJ1-2
d_gene: TRBD1
v_gene: TRBV28
CDR3nt: TGTGCCAGCAGTTTATCGGACAGGGGTGGCTACACCTTC
CDR3aa: CASSLSDRGGYTF

abundance: -
j_gene: TRBJ2-5
d_gene: -
v_gene: TRBV27
CDR3nt: TGTGCCAGCAGTTTCACAGGGTCAACACCCCAAGAGACCCAGTACTTC
CDR3aa: CASSFTGSTPQETQYF

abundance: -
j_gene: TRBJ2-5
d_gene: TRBD1
v_gene: TRBV7-9
CDR3nt: TGTGCCAGCAGCCAATGGACAGGGGAGGAGGTATTGTACTTC
CDR3aa: CASSQWTGEEVLYF

abundance: -
j_gene: TRBJ1-2
d_gene: -
v_gene: TRBV5-8
CDR3nt: TGTGCCACCCCCCCCCTAGAGACAGGATCTAACTATGGCTACACCTTC
CDR3aa: CATPPLETGSNYGYTF

abundance: -
j_gene: TRBJ2-7
d_gene: -
v_gene: TRBV5-1
CDR3nt: TGCGCCAGCAGCTTGGAGGGGGATGGCGAGCAGTACTTC
CDR3aa: CASSLEGDGEQYF

abundance: -
j_gene: TRBJ1-1
d_gene: TRBD1
v_gene: TRBV19
CDR3nt: TGTGCCAGTTTTCGACAGGGTGAAAGAGCTTTCTTT
CDR3aa: CASFRQGERAFF

abundance: -
j_gene: TRBJ2-7
d_gene: TRBD1
v_gene: TRBV24-1
CDR3nt: TGTGCCACCAGTGATTATAACACAGGGGGGCAGTCCTACGAGCAGTACTTC
CDR3aa: CATSDYNTGGQSYEQYF

abundance: few
j_gene: TRBJ1-1
d_gene: -
v_gene: TRBV7-8
CDR3nt: TGTGCCAGCAGGTTAAACATGAACACTGAAGCTTTCTTT
CDR3aa: CASRLNMNTEAFF

abundance: -
j_gene: TRBJ2-7
d_gene: TRBD2
v_gene: TRBV6-5
CDR3nt: TGTGCCAGCAGCGACCTAGCGGGTTCCTACGAGCAGTACTTC
CDR3aa: CASSDLAGSYEQYF

abundance: -
j_gene: TRBJ1-5
d_gene: -
v_gene: TRBV12-3/TRBV12-4
CDR3nt: TGTGCCAGCAGTTTGTCTTATCAGCCCCAGCATTTT
CDR3aa: CASSLSYQPQHF

abundance: -
j_gene: TRBJ1-2
d_gene: -
v_gene: TRBV18
CDR3nt: TGTGCCAGCTCACCGGGGGGGCCCTATGGCTACACCTTC
CDR3aa: CASSPGGPYGYTF

abundance: -
j_gene: TRBJ2-2
d_gene: -
v_gene: TRBV7-9
CDR3nt: TGTGCCAGCAGCTTAGCGACAGACACCGGGGAGCTGTTTTTT
CDR3aa: CASSLATDTGELFF

abundance: -
j_gene: TRBJ2-3
d_gene: TRBD2
v_gene: TRBV9
CDR3nt: TGTGCCAGCAGCGTAGTCGCTAGCGGGACAGATACGCAGTATTTT
CDR3aa: CASSVVASGTDTQYF

abundance: -
j_gene: TRBJ1-5
d_gene: TRBD1
v_gene: TRBV4-1
CDR3nt: TGCGCCAGCAGCCAAGACGCGGGACAGGTCGTCAATCAGCCCCAGCATTTT
CDR3aa: CASSQDAGQVVNQPQHF

abundance: -
j_gene: TRBJ2-5
d_gene: -
v_gene: TRBV20-1
CDR3nt: TGCAGTGCTAAAGGGAGGGAGACCCAGTACTTC
CDR3aa: CSAKGRETQYF